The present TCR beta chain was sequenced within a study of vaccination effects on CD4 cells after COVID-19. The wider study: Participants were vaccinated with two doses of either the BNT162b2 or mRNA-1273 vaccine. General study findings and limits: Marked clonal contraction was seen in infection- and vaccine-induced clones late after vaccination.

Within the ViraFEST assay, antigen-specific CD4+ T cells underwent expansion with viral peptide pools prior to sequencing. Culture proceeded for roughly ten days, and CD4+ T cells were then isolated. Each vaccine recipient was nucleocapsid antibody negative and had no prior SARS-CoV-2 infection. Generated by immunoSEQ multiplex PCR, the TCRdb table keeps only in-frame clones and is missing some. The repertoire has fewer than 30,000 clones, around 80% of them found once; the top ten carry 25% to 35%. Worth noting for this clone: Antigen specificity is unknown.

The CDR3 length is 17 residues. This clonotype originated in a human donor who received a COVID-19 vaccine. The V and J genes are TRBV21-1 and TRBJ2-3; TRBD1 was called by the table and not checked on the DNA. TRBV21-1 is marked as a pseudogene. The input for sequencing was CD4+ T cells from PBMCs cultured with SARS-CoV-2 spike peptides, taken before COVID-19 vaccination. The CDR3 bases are TGTGCCAGCAGCAAAGGTCGGCCAGGGGGAGAGGCGGATACGCAGTATTTT. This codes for CASSKGRPGGEADTQYF.